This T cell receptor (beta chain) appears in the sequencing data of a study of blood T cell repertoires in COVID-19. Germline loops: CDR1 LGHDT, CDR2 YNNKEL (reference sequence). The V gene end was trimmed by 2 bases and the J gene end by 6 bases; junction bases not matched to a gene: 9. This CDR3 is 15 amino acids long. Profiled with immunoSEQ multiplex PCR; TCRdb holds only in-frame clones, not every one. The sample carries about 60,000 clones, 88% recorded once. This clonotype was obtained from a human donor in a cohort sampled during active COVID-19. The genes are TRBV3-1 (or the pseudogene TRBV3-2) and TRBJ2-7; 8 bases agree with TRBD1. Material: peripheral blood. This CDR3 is CASSQHGGDRPEQYF. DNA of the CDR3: TGTGCCAGCAGCCAACACGGAGGGGACAGGCCCGAGCAGTACTTC.